This T cell receptor beta chain was sequenced during a study of T-cell reconstitution after alpha-beta-depleted transplantation in children. A TCRbeta library incorporating unique molecular identifiers was prepared. TCRdb re-derived calls from the PCR reads in MiXCR, one entry per CDR3 protein. The sample shows around 180,000 distinct CDR3 sequences, over 8.5% of them seen only once. The CDR3 is made up of 15 amino acids. J gave up 7 bases and V 6 bases, and 10 bases lay outside the gene matches. Germline V gene sequence: CDR1 ENHRY, CDR2 SYGVKD. This clonotype was observed at least ten times. Its antigen remains unidentified. Study results and caveats: In some patients, recipient T cells and intrathymic progenitors surviving conditioning explained high day-60 diversity. The study reportedly traced alpha-beta T cells about two months after transplant to several hundred expanded graft clones. One year post-transplant, T-cell counts and diversity were largely derived from T cells produced anew.

The chain is built from TRBV10-3 and TRBJ2-2, with TRBD1 identical over 8 bases. This specimen consisted of PBMCs, obtained before TCRalphabeta/CD19-depleted stem cell transplant. This receptor was identified in a boy younger than 10 with acute myeloid leukemia, due to receive a stem cell transplant. Here the CDR3 DNA reads TGTGCCATCAGCTCAGGGGGCCGTGATAGCGGGGAGCTGTTTTTT. It specifies CAISSGGRDSGELFF.